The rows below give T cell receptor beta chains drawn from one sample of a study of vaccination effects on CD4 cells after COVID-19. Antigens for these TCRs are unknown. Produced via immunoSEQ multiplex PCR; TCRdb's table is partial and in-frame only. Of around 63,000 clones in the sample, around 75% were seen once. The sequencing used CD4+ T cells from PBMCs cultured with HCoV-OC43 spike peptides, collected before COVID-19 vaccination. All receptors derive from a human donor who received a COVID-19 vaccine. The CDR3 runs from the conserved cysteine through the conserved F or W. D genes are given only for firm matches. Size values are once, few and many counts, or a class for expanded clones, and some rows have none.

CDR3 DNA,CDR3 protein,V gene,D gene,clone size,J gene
TGCGCCAGCTTTGAGCGGGGGGCCACAGATACGCAGTATTTT,CASFERGATDTQYF,TRBV5-1,TRBD2,-,TRBJ2-3
TGCAGCGTTGAACCGAGGGACATAAGCACAGATACGCAGTATTTT,CSVEPRDISTDTQYF,TRBV29-1,-,-,TRBJ2-3
TGTGCCTGGAGTTCGGCAGGCGACTATAATGAAAAACTGTTTTTT,CAWSSAGDYNEKLFF,TRBV30,-,-,TRBJ1-4
TGTGCCAGCTCACCAGGCGAGGGGCGGAAAGGAGCTGAAGCTTTCTTT,CASSPGEGRKGAEAFF,TRBV18,-,few,TRBJ1-1
TGTGCCAGCAGTGGGGGGACGAATCAGCCCCAGCATTTT,CASSGGTNQPQHF,TRBV2,-,-,TRBJ1-5
TGCAGCGTTCTTAGTCCCGGCTCTGGCTACACCTTC,CSVLSPGSGYTF,TRBV29-1,-,few,TRBJ1-2
TGTGCCAGCAGCGTAGCGGGGTCGGGGGAAAAACTGTTTTTT,CASSVAGSGEKLFF,TRBV9,-,once,TRBJ1-4
TGTGCCAGCTCACCCCCTCAGGGGATCTCCTGGGGCTACACCTTC,CASSPPQGISWGYTF,TRBV18,-,-,TRBJ1-2
TGTGCCAGCAGTTACGCAGGTGGTGGCACTGAAGCTTTCTTT,CASSYAGGGTEAFF,TRBV6-5,-,-,TRBJ1-1
TGTGCTAGTGGTTTGGGGACAGGGTCTGGAAACACCATATATTTT,CASGLGTGSGNTIYF,TRBV12-5,TRBD1,-,TRBJ1-3
TGTGCCAGCAGTGAAGATGGGGAACAGGGTATCGCCTTACGGCCCCAGCATTTT,CASSEDGEQGIALRPQHF,TRBV6-1,-,-,TRBJ1-5
TGCGCCAGCAGCTTGGCAGTCTTCGGGGGTGAAAAACTGTTTTTT,CASSLAVFGGEKLFF,TRBV5-1,-,-,TRBJ1-4
TGCAGTGCTAGTGCCCCGGACAGGGTCAAAAACATTCAGTACTTC,CSASAPDRVKNIQYF,TRBV20-1,TRBD1,-,TRBJ2-4
TGTGCCAGCGACCGGCAGGGGGGTAATTCACCCCTCCACTTT,CASDRQGGNSPLHF,TRBV19,TRBD1,-,TRBJ1-6